The sample holds many counts of the clone carrying this TCR beta chain. Its antigen is unidentified. The entry originates in a study of neurological immune-mediated disorders. The study's findings and limits: There was no association between the multiple sclerosis repertoire cluster and any clinical or MRI feature.

This CDR3 has 14 amino acids. CDR1 is DFQATT and CDR2 is SNEGSKA in the germline V gene (reference sequence). V trimming: 0 bases; J trimming: 1 base; junction bases outside the gene matches: 2. The cDNA came from 5'RACE with 10-nucleotide random UMIs. MiXCR was run by TCRdb on the 5' RACE reads, yielding one entry per CDR3 protein. The sample has tens of thousands of distinct CDR3 sequences; 3% to 4.5% are singletons. PBMCs numbering 2 million and stored at -80 C yielded the unsorted libraries. The TCR was taken from a man younger than 45 with multiple sclerosis. This chain links TRBV20-1 with TRBJ1-1, with TRBD1 identical over 7 bases. The sample comprised PBMCs. The CDR3 nucleotides are TGCAGTGCTAGAGATGGGACAGCGAACACTGAAGCTTTCTTT. This translates into CSARDGTANTEAFF.